The rows below give T cell receptor delta chains drawn from one sample of a study of gamma-delta T cells after stem cell transplantation. TCRdb applied CATT to the RT-PCR reads for clone calling. The table records 12,000 to 15,000 delta-chain clones, around 30% of them present only once. The sample comprised gamma-delta T cells. The receptors shown here come from a human donor. It is not recorded whose cells these are; they may come from a transplant donor. Both conserved end residues are part of each CDR3. The order of the fields is V gene, CDR3 protein.

v_gene: TRAV29/DV5
CDR3aa: CAASGGLLGAGLLTDKLIF

v_gene: TRDV2
CDR3aa: CACDIKRWGRIPTDKLIF

v_gene: TRDV2
CDR3aa: CACDTWGTAQLFF

v_gene: TRDV2
CDR3aa: CACDILGALTAQLFF

v_gene: TRDV2
CDR3aa: CACDVRGDSSRDTRQMFF

v_gene: TRDV2
CDR3aa: CACDIRSAHPTQFHWGIPAGSWDTRQLFF

v_gene: TRDV1
CDR3aa: CALGEVQVYWGIGVTDKLIF

v_gene: TRDV1
CDR3aa: CALGEPSYWGIRGGTDKLIF

v_gene: TRAV29/DV5
CDR3aa: CAATYYSRESRRKLIF

v_gene: TRAV29/DV5
CDR3aa: CAASAQCNWGIQGGGKLIF

v_gene: TRDV1
CDR3aa: CALGDSRASLPFWWGIRLTTDKLIF

v_gene: TRDV2
CDR3aa: CACDTNWVNTDKLIF

v_gene: TRDV2
CDR3aa: CACATRLGDTGKLIF

v_gene: TRDV2
CDR3aa: CACDWGHWDTRQMFF

v_gene: TRDV2
CDR3aa: CACDPISLAALGDPRHLIF

v_gene: TRDV1
CDR3aa: CALGDHPAYTDKLIF

v_gene: TRAV29/DV5
CDR3aa: CAATSPLLAGVFVLGDCDKLIF

v_gene: TRDV2
CDR3aa: CACDPLLGVPSLTAQLFF

v_gene: TRDV1
CDR3aa: CALRPSYSVGGGCYTDKLIF

v_gene: TRDV3
CDR3aa: CALGGYWGLATDKLIF

v_gene: TRDV1
CDR3aa: CALGELGGVPTTQFGKLTF

v_gene: TRDV3
CDR3aa: CASVPTGPPYWGISLYGDTDNLIF

v_gene: TRDV1
CDR3aa: CALGELDYWGMVTYTDKLIF

v_gene: TRDV1
CDR3aa: CALGELRFLILGVTDKLIF

v_gene: TRAV29/DV5
CDR3aa: CAASENLLYTDKLIF

v_gene: TRDV1
CDR3aa: CALGELLSYYNGLGDLNTDKLIF

v_gene: TRDV2
CDR3aa: CACDTGDTPTWDTRQMFF

v_gene: TRDV1
CDR3aa: CALGEIDDTKYWGVSLTAQLFF

v_gene: TRDV1
CDR3aa: CALGEVPSRGTVNTDKLIF

v_gene: TRDV1
CDR3aa: CALGALEYPTSRGRKLIF

v_gene: TRDV1
CDR3aa: CALGESAPSYPTGLRSQLFF

v_gene: TRDV1
CDR3aa: CAIGERSLRGGYATDKLIF

v_gene: TRDV2
CDR3aa: CACDTVLGDSLYTLQMFF

v_gene: TRDV1
CDR3aa: CALGASRAPGAYSWDTRQMFF

v_gene: TRDV1
CDR3aa: CALGELLPTNRLIF

v_gene: TRDV1
CDR3aa: CALGGEELIF

v_gene: TRDV2
CDR3aa: CACDTLLGDTRWDTRQMFF

v_gene: TRDV2
CDR3aa: CACDTGGISSWDTRQMFF

v_gene: TRDV2
CDR3aa: CACDTLRDYWGRESLTAQLFF

v_gene: TRDV1
CDR3aa: CALGDPAISYWGSSYTDKLIF

v_gene: TRDV1
CDR3aa: CALGELPTLGELYTDKLIF

v_gene: TRAV29/DV5
CDR3aa: CAATSPSYVKLGDTTAQLFF

v_gene: TRDV3
CDR3aa: CAFNPWFGGIRVDKLIF

v_gene: TRAV29/DV5
CDR3aa: CAATSLRTGGYRRTDKLIF

v_gene: TRDV2
CDR3aa: CACDTLGDALAAQLFF

v_gene: TRDV1
CDR3aa: CALGVPIVLGDNYGKLIF

v_gene: TRDV2
CDR3aa: CACDTGGSTNKLIF

v_gene: TRDV1
CDR3aa: CALGELVSFLAFLRGGYTAQLFF

v_gene: TRDV1
CDR3aa: CALGDVLRTAQLFF

v_gene: TRDV2
CDR3aa: CACDTIFYGGYVTTAHPFF

v_gene: TRAV29/DV5
CDR3aa: CAASAKVFLPPLGGPWYTDKLIF

v_gene: TRDV3
CDR3aa: CACRGALGDWAYTDKLIF